This T cell receptor beta chain originates from a study of sequential checkpoint blockade in melanoma. Study conclusions and caveats: Response in arm A was associated with pretreatment TIL clonality.

The treatment denotes: randomized to nivolumab then ipilimumab (arm A) or the reverse (arm B). Data came from immunoSEQ multiplex PCR; TCRdb stores just in-frame clones and leaves some out. The sample gives about 5,100 clones, around 30% of which show up once; over 8.5% is in the top ten. This clone was observed a single time. Its antigen remains unidentified. This sequence was found in a human donor with melanoma. The specimen comprised tumor tissue (inferred from file names), sampled from a patient given nivolumab and ipilimumab in sequence.

The CDR3 reads CASSQLGLAGGPSVTDTQYF. Written as DNA, the CDR3 is TGCGCCAGCAGCCAATTGGGACTAGCGGGAGGGCCATCCGTCACAGATACGCAGTATTTT. The chain is built from TRBV4-1 and TRBJ2-3, with 16 bases lining up with TRBD2. Trimming took 2 bases from V and 2 from J; bases not matched to a gene: 10. The CDR3 loop spans 20 amino acids. CDR1 and CDR2 from the germline V gene are MGHRA and YSYEKL.